The clone carrying this TCR beta chain was recorded a few times. This entry belongs to a study of response to subunit inactivated influenza vaccine. The CDR3 is made up of 18 amino acids. The V and J ends lost 4 bases and 2 bases, in that order; junction bases with no gene match: 8. CDR1 is LGHNA and CDR2 is YNFKEQ in the germline V gene. From the RT-PCR reads, TCRdb called clonotypes with MiXCR, one entry per CDR3 protein. This table holds hundreds of thousands of distinct CDR3 sequences, 10% to 15% found once. The chain has TRBV4-2 and TRBJ2-2, with 12 bases lining up with TRBD2. The source is a man aged 50 or older who received an inactivated influenza vaccine. Sequences were derived from PBMCs from blood, sampled roughly 48 days after vaccination. The CDR3 region is CASSLVNGLAGNTGELFF. Written as DNA, the CDR3 is TGTGCCAGCAGCCTGGTCAATGGACTAGCGGGAAACACCGGGGAGCTGTTTTTT.